This is a list of T cell receptor beta chains from one sample in a study of shared clonotypes between healthy human individuals. Sequenced by immunoSEQ multiplex PCR; TCRdb stores in-frame clones only, minus some. In the table there are roughly 2.4 million clones, 90% to 96% of which are singletons. The sample consisted of naive CD4+ T cells sorted from blood. These receptors all come from a man between 18 and 35 years old in good health. Each CDR3 is given with its conserved first and last residue. Each record gives: J gene, D gene, clone size, V gene, CDR3 DNA, CDR3 protein. A D gene is named only where the DNA matches it firmly. Rows give clone size only sometimes, using once, few, many, or a class for an expanded clone.

>TRBJ2-1|TRBD1|NA|TRBV15
TGTGCCACCAGCAGTTCCGGGACAGGGAACGAGCAGTTCTTC
CATSSSGTGNEQFF
>TRBJ2-3|TRBD2|NA|TRBV11-2
TGTGCCAGCAGCCCAGCGGGGGCTAGGACAGATACGCAGTATTTT
CASSPAGARTDTQYF
>TRBJ2-1|TRBD2|NA|TRBV11-2
TGTGCCAGCAGCTCCTTACTACTAGCGGGAGGAAGCAATGAGCAGTTCTTC
CASSSLLLAGGSNEQFF
>TRBJ1-5|NA|NA|TRBV5-8
TGTGCCAGCAGCTTGGCACCCGGGCAGGCGGAGAGAAATCAGCCCCAGCATTTT
CASSLAPGQAERNQPQHF
>TRBJ1-4|NA|NA|TRBV28
TGTGCCAGCAGGGGTGACCTGAGAGAAAAACTGTTTTTT
CASRGDLREKLFF
>TRBJ2-5|NA|NA|TRBV29-1
TGCAGCGTCAAGGGGGTTCCGGAGACCCAGTACTTC
CSVKGVPETQYF
>TRBJ1-1|TRBD1|NA|TRBV10-3
TGTGCCATCAGCGGTAAAAGACAGGGTCAAACTGAAGCTTTCTTT
CAISGKRQGQTEAFF
>TRBJ2-7|NA|NA|TRBV10-1
TGCGCCAGCCCTATGGGGTACTTC
CASPMGYF
>TRBJ1-1|NA|NA|TRBV6-5
TGTGCCAGCAGGACGGCTAGTGAAGAAGCTTTCTTT
CASRTASEEAFF
>TRBJ2-7|NA|NA|TRBV6-1
TGTGCCAGCAGTGAAATGGCAGTACCCTACGAGCAGTACTTC
CASSEMAVPYEQYF
>TRBJ2-1|NA|once|TRBV6-5
TGTGCCAGCAGTTACTCGGCGACAATCTCTAATGAGCAGTTCTTC
CASSYSATISNEQFF
>TRBJ2-7|NA|NA|TRBV2
TGTGCCAGCAGTGAAAATACGGGAGCCTACGAGCAGTACTTC
CASSENTGAYEQYF
>TRBJ1-2|TRBD1|NA|TRBV6-1
TGTGCCAGCAGTGAAAGGGTGCAGGGGGCGAGACTAAATGGCTACACCTTC
CASSERVQGARLNGYTF
>TRBJ2-3|NA|NA|TRBV14
TGTGCCAGCAGCCAGCAGCGTTCTAGCACAGATACGCAGTATTTT
CASSQQRSSTDTQYF
>TRBJ2-7|TRBD1|NA|TRBV5-1
TGCGCCAGCAGGACAGGGAAAGACTACGAGCAGTACTTC
CASRTGKDYEQYF
>TRBJ1-1|NA|NA|TRBV30
TGTGCCTGGGATGGGGATCGGGCCTCTGGCACTGAAGCTTTCTTT
CAWDGDRASGTEAFF
>TRBJ1-2|TRBD1|NA|TRBV6-5
TGTGCCAGCAGTCCTTTTCCGACAGGGGGCTATGGCTACACCTTC
CASSPFPTGGYGYTF
>TRBJ1-4|NA|NA|TRBV2
TGTGCCAGCAGTGGGGGGACACGACTGGGGGAAAAACTGTTTTTT
CASSGGTRLGEKLFF
>TRBJ2-7|NA|NA|TRBV18
TGTGCCAGCTCATCCTCCGGGGTGCCCGAGCAGTACTTC
CASSSSGVPEQYF
>TRBJ1-2|TRBD1|NA|TRBV10-3
TGTGCCATCAGTGAGAGACAGGGGCATGGCTACACCTTC
CAISERQGHGYTF
>TRBJ2-2|NA|NA|TRBV2
TGTGCCAGCGCCCGGGACGGGAGGAACACCGGGGAGCTGTTTTTT
CASARDGRNTGELFF
>TRBJ1-4|NA|NA|TRBV28
TGTGCCAGCAGTTTCTCCGGGGGGAATGAAAAACTGTTTTTT
CASSFSGGNEKLFF
>TRBJ1-1|NA|NA|TRBV5-1
TGCGCCAGCTCAGGACAGATGAACACTGAAGCTTTCTTT
CASSGQMNTEAFF
>TRBJ2-4|NA|NA|TRBV2
TGTGCCAGCAGGGTGGGTTTGGACATTCAGTACTTC
CASRVGLDIQYF
>TRBJ1-1|NA|once|TRBV10-1
TGCGCCAGCAGTGCGGGGTCTGTGAACACTGAAGCTTTCTTT
CASSAGSVNTEAFF
>TRBJ1-2|NA|NA|TRBV20-1
TGCAGTGCCGAAAGGGGCTATGGCTACACCTTC
CSAERGYGYTF
>TRBJ1-1|NA|once|TRBV28
TGTGCCAGCAGTTTAGGCAGGGGAGGAACTGAAGCTTTCTTT
CASSLGRGGTEAFF
>TRBJ1-1|NA|NA|TRBV6-1
TGTGCCAGCAGTGAAAGGTCTTCGGGGAGGACTGAAGCTTTCTTT
CASSERSSGRTEAFF
>TRBJ2-1|TRBD1|NA|TRBV7-9
TGTGCCAGCAGCTTAGAATCCTTGACAGGGTACCTCAATGAGCAGTTCTTC
CASSLESLTGYLNEQFF
>TRBJ2-5|TRBD1|NA|TRBV5-6
TGTGCCAGCAGCTATACCGGGACAGGGGACAGGGAGACCCAGTACTTC
CASSYTGTGDRETQYF
>TRBJ2-5|NA|NA|TRBV2
TGTGCCAGCAACAGGGAAGAGACCCAGTACTTC
CASNREETQYF
>TRBJ2-4|NA|NA|TRBV18
TGTGCCAGCTCACTCCCCGGTGGAAACATTCAGTACTTC
CASSLPGGNIQYF
>TRBJ1-1|NA|NA|TRBV11-2
TGTGCCAGCAGCTTAGATGGGACACAGAACACTGAAGCTTTCTTT
CASSLDGTQNTEAFF
>TRBJ2-1|TRBD2|NA|TRBV4-1
TGCGCCAGCAGCCAAGAGGCGGGGGGGGCCTACAATGAGCAGTTCTTC
CASSQEAGGAYNEQFF
>TRBJ2-2|TRBD2|NA|TRBV4-3
TGCGCCAGCAGCTTATGGACTAGCGGAGAGGGTTCCGGGGAGCTGTTTTTT
CASSLWTSGEGSGELFF
>TRBJ2-7|NA|NA|TRBV7-2
TGTGCCAGCAGCTTAGGCGGCACCCCCGAGCAGTACTTC
CASSLGGTPEQYF
>TRBJ2-3|NA|NA|TRBV10-3
TGTGCCATCAAAGAAAGCGGGACAGATACGCAGTATTTT
CAIKESGTDTQYF
>TRBJ2-5|NA|NA|TRBV6-1
TGTGCCAGCAGCCGACCGGGACTGGGACAAGAGACCCAGTACTTC
CASSRPGLGQETQYF
>TRBJ2-3|NA|once|TRBV6-5
TGTGCCAGCACCAGGGATCCGTCAGATACGCAGTATTTT
CASTRDPSDTQYF
>TRBJ2-3|NA|NA|TRBV13
TGTGCCAGCAGTTCTTCCATCGGGGTCCTCACAGATACGCAGTATTTT
CASSSSIGVLTDTQYF
>TRBJ2-2|NA|NA|TRBV13
TGTGCCAGCACCTTAGGGGACCCCAGGACCGGGGAGCTGTTTTTT
CASTLGDPRTGELFF
>TRBJ2-7|NA|NA|TRBV14
TGTGCCAGCAGCCGCCTTCCCGGGCCGTACGAGCAGTACTTC
CASSRLPGPYEQYF
>TRBJ2-1|TRBD2|NA|TRBV29-1
TGCAGCGTCCGAGAAGGGGCTATAGCGGGACTCGATGAGCAGTTCTTC
CSVREGAIAGLDEQFF
>TRBJ2-7|TRBD2|NA|TRBV4-1
TGCGCCAGCAGCCAAGAGAGACTAGCGGGAAGCTACGAGCAGTACTTC
CASSQERLAGSYEQYF
>TRBJ1-6|NA|NA|TRBV2
TGTGCCAGCAGTGCACAAGGGGACAATTCACCCCTCCACTTT
CASSAQGDNSPLHF
>TRBJ2-7|TRBD2|NA|TRBV7-9
TGTGCCAGCAGCTTCGGACTAGCGGGAGGGGGCTACGAGCAGTACTTC
CASSFGLAGGGYEQYF
>TRBJ1-1|TRBD1|once|TRBV10-2
TGCGCCAGCTGGGGACAGGCGTTCAACACTGAAGCTTTCTTT
CASWGQAFNTEAFF
>TRBJ1-3|TRBD1|once|TRBV28
TGTGCCAGCAATCCAGGGGGCCCGCCAGGAAACACCATATATTTT
CASNPGGPPGNTIYF
>TRBJ2-3|TRBD2|NA|TRBV27
TGTGCCAGCAGAGGACTAGCGGGAGGTGAAGATACGCAGTATTTT
CASRGLAGGEDTQYF
>TRBJ2-1|TRBD2|NA|TRBV11-3
TGTGCCAGCAGCTTATCGACTAGCTCCTCCTACAATGAGCAGTTCTTC
CASSLSTSSSYNEQFF
>TRBJ2-1|NA|NA|TRBV27
TGTGCCAGCAGTGGTTGGACCTCCGAGGGTGAGCAGTTCTTC
CASSGWTSEGEQFF
>TRBJ2-5|NA|NA|TRBV29-1
TGCAGCGTTGAAGGGGGAAGAAGACAAGAGACCCAGTACTTC
CSVEGGRRQETQYF
>TRBJ2-3|NA|NA|TRBV7-2
TGTGCCAGCAGCTTAGACAGGGGCACAGATACGCAGTATTTT
CASSLDRGTDTQYF
>TRBJ1-3|NA|NA|TRBV6-1
TGTGCCAGCAATCCTTCAGGGCTGGGAAACACCATATATTTT
CASNPSGLGNTIYF